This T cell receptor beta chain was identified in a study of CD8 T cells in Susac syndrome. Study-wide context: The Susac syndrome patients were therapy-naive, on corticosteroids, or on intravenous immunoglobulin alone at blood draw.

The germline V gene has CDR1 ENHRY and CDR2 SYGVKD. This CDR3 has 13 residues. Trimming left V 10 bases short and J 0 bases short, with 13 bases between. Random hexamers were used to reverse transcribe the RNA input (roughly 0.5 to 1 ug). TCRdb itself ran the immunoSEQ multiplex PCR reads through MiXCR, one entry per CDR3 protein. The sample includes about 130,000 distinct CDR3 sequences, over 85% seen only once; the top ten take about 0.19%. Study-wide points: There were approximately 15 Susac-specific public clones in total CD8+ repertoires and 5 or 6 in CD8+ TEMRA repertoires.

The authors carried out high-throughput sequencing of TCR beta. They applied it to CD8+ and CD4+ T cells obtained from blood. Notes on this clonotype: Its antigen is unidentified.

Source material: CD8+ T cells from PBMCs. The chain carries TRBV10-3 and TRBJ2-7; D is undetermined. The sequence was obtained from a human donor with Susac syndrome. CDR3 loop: CATRYPSSYEQYF. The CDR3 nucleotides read TGTGCCACCCGGTACCCGAGCTCCTACGAGCAGTACTTC.